This entry features one TCR beta chain sequence. With 0 bases removed from V and 2 bases from J, the gap between germline ends came to 17 bases. CDR1 SGHVS and CDR2 FQNEAQ come from the germline V gene. The CDR3 sequence is 17 residues long. The data originate from a study of blood T cells in healthy people across ages. PCR was performed a second time for about 6 to 11 cycles using a sample-barcoded 5' primer and a J-beta primer mix. TCRdb fed the 5' RACE reads into MiXCR, producing one record per CDR3 protein. Altogether over a million distinct CDR3 sequences are present, 35% to 45% being singletons, with the ten largest covering 7.9%.

The sequence was collected from a woman under 30 in good health. The specimen sequenced was blood. This chain links TRBV7-8 with TRBJ2-7, with a tentative D call TRBD2 (5 bases). This CDR3 is CASSLASVASGTYEQYF. CDR3 nucleotide sequence: TGTGCCAGCAGCTTAGCATCCGTGGCGAGCGGAACCTACGAGCAGTACTTC.